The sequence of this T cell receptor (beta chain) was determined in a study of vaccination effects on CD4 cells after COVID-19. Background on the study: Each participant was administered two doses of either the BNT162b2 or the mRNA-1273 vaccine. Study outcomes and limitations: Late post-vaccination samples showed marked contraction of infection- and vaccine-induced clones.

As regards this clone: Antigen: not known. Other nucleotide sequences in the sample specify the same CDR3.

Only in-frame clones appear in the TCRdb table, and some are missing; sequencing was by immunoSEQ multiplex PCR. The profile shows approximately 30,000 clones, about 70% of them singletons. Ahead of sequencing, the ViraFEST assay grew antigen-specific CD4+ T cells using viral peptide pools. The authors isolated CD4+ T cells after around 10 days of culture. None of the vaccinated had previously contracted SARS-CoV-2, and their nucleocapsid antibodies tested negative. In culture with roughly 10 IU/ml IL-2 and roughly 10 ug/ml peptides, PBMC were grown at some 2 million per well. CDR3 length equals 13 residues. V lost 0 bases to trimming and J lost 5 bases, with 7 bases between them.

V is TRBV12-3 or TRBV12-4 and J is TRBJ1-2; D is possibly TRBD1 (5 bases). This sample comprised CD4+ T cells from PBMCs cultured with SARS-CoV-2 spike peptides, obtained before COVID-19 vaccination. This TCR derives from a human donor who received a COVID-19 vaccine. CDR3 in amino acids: CASSLAGPYGYTF. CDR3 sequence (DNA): TGTGCCAGCAGTTTAGCGGGGCCATATGGCTACACCTTC.